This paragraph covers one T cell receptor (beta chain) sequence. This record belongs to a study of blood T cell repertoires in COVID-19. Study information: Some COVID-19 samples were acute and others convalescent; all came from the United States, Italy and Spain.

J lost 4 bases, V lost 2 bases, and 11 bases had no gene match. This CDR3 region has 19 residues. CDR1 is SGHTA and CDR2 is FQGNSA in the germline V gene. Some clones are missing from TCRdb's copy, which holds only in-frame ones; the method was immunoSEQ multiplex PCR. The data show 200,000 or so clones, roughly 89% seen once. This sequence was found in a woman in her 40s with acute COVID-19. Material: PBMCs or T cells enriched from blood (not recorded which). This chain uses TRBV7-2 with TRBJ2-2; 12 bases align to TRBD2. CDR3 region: CASSLFGLAGGDGTGELFF. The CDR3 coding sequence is TGTGCCAGCAGCTTATTTGGGCTAGCGGGAGGGGACGGCACCGGGGAGCTGTTTTTT.